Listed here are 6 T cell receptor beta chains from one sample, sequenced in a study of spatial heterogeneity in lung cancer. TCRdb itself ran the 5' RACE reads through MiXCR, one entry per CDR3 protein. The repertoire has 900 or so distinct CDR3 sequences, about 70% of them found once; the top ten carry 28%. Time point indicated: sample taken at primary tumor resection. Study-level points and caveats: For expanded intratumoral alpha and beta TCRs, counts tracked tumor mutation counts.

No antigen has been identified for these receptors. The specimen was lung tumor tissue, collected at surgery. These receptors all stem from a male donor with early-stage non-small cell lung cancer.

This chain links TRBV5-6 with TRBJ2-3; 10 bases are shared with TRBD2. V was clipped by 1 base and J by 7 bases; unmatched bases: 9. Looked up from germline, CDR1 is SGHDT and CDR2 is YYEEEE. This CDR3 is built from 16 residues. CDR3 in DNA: TGTGCCAGCAGCTTGAGGCTAGCGGGAGATTTCCATACGCAGTATTTT. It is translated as CASSLRLAGDFHTQYF. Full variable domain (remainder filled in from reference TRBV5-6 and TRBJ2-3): DAGVTQSPTHLIKTRGQQVTLRCSPKSGHDTVSWYQQALGQGPQFIFQYYEEEERQRGNFPDRFSGHQFPNYSSELNVNALLLGDSALYLCASSLRLAGDFHTQYFGPGTRLTVL.

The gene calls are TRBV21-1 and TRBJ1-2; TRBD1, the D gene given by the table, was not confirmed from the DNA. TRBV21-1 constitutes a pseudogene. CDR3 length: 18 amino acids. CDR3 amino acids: CASSKFQGTGELVYGYTF. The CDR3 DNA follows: TGTGCCAGCAGCAAATTTCAAGGGACAGGGGAACTCGTCTATGGCTACACCTTC.

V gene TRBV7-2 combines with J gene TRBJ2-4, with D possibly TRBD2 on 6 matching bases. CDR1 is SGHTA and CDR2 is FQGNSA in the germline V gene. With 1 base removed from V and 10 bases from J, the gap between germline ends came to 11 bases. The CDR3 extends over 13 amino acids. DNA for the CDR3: TGTGCCAGCAGCTTAGGGGAGGCTTGGATTCAGTACTTC. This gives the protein CASSLGEAWIQYF.

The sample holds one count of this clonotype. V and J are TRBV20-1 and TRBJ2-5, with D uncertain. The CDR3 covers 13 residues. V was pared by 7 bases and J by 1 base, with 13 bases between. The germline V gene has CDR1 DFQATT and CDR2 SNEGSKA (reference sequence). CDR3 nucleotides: TGCAGTGGCTCAACGGCCACCCAAGAGACCCAGTACTTC. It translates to CSGSTATQETQYF.

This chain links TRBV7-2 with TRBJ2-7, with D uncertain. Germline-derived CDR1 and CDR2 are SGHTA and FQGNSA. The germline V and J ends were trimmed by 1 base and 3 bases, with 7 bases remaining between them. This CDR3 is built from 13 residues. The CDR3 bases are TGTGCCAGCAGCTTAGTTCCCGTCTACGAGCAGTACTTC. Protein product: CASSLVPVYEQYF. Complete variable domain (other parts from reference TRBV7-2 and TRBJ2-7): GAGVSQSPSNKVTEKGKDVELRCDPISGHTALYWYRQSLGQGLEFLIYFQGNSAPDKSGLPSDRFSAERTGGSVSTLTIQRTQQEDSAVYLCASSLVPVYEQYFGPGTRLTVT.

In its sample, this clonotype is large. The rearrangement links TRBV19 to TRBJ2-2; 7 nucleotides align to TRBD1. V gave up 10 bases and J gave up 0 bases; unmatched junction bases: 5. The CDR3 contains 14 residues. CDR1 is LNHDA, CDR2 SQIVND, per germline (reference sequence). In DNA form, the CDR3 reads TGTGCCACCTCAACAGGGGCGAACACCGGGGAGCTGTTTTTT. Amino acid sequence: CATSTGANTGELFF.